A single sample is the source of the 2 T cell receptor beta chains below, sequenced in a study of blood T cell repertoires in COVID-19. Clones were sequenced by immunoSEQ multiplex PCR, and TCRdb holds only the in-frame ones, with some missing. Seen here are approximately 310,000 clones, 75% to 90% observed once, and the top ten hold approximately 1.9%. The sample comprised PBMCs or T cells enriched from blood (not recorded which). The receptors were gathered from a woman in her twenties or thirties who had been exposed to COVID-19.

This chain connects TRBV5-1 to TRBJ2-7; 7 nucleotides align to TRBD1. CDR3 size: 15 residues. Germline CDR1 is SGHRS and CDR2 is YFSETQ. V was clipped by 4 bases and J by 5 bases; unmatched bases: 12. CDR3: CASSAPPTGNDEQYF. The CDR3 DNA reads TGCGCCAGCAGCGCTCCCCCGACAGGGAATGACGAGCAGTACTTC. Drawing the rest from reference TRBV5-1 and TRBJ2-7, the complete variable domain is KAGVTQTPRYLIKTRGQQVTLSCSPISGHRSVSWYQQTPGQGLQFLFEYFSETQRNKGNFPGRFSGRQFSNSRSEMNVSTLELGDSALYLCASSAPPTGNDEQYFGPGTRLTVT.

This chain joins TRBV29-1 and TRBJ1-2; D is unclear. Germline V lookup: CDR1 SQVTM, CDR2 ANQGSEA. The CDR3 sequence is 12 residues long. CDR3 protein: CSFSRDSYGYTF. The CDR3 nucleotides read TGCAGTTTTTCGAGGGATTCCTATGGCTACACCTTC.